This T cell receptor (beta chain) was sequenced in a study of cytomegalovirus exposure and HLA in healthy donors. Study outcomes and limitations: The tendency of first-cohort TCR clusters to co-occur in the 90 to 150 validation repertoires emerged from a later analysis. For most TCR sequences rarity was the rule, although some public TCRs occurred in many donors.

About this clone itself: Its cognate antigen is unknown.

TCRdb keeps only in-frame clones here, not all; method: immunoSEQ multiplex PCR. The data hold around 350,000 clones, with roughly 89% observed a single time. The V and J ends lost 1 base and 1 base respectively, with 8 bases between them. Germline V gene lookup returns CDR1 SGHRS and CDR2 YFSETQ. The CDR3 length is 15 residues. The source of this sequence is a woman under 30 in good health and CMV-seronegative. The sequenced material came from PBMCs. This chain connects TRBV5-1 to TRBJ1-4, with a weak D call TRBD1 (5 bases). This CDR3 is CASSLTGGTNEKLFF. The CDR3 DNA reads TGCGCCAGCAGCTTGACGGGGGGAACTAATGAAAAACTGTTTTTT.